These 30 T cell receptor beta chains originate from one sample sequenced in a study of T-cell reconstitution after alpha-beta-depleted transplantation in children. During its preparation, the TCRbeta library received unique molecular identifiers. TCRdb re-derived calls from the PCR reads in MiXCR, one entry per CDR3 protein. The sample carries approximately 350,000 distinct CDR3 sequences, roughly 16% recorded once. The specimen was PBMCs, mostly from graft donor cells, collected 360 days after TCRalphabeta/CD19-depleted stem cell transplant. The receptors here all came from a male patient aged 2-9 years who had a stem cell transplant for acute lymphoblastic leukemia, so the T cells may come from the graft donor.

This chain connects TRBV5-1 to TRBJ2-3; D is ambiguous. Trimming shortened V by 0 bases and J by 4 bases, and 12 bases separated the two germline ends. CDR3 size: 15 residues. Germline assignment: CDR1 SGHRS and CDR2 YFSETQ. The CDR3 DNA follows: TGCGCCAGCAGCTTGGCCACGCCGCGTGCAGATACGCAGTATTTT. As protein: CASSLATPRADTQYF.

The V call is TRBV12-3 or TRBV12-4, the J call TRBJ2-1; D is possibly TRBD2 (5 bases). V was cut by 6 bases and J by 0 bases, with 12 bases left in between. CDR3 length equals 15 residues. CDR3 nucleotide sequence: TGTGCCAGCAGAAGCGAGCGGAACTCCTACAATGAGCAGTTCTTC. It translates to CASRSERNSYNEQFF.

Only a few counts were recorded for this clonotype. The J gene is TRBJ2-1, the V gene TRBV5-1, with 12 bases identical to TRBD2. The CDR3 covers 16 residues. Trimming at V came to 3 bases and at J to 2 bases, leaving 3 bases not matched to a gene. The germline V gene encodes CDR1 SGHRS and CDR2 YFSETQ. The DNA of the CDR3 is TGCGCCAGCAGCTCACGACTAGCGGGAGCCTACAATGAGCAGTTCTTC. Encoded protein: CASSSRLAGAYNEQFF.

This clonotype was counted many times. The chain has TRBV29-1 and TRBJ2-7; 8 nucleotides match TRBD1. The CDR3 sequence is 16 residues long. J was trimmed by 4 bases and V by 7 bases; bases with no gene match: 18. CDR1 and CDR2 from the germline V gene are SQVTM and ANQGSEA. The CDR3 sequence is CSARALQGVWIYEQYF. The CDR3 bases are TGCAGCGCCCGAGCCCTACAGGGGGTCTGGATTTACGAGCAGTACTTC.

The V call is TRBV6-1, the J call TRBJ1-5, with TRBD1 as a possible D gene (5 bases). V lost 6 bases and J lost 7, with 25 bases in between. The CDR3 has 17 amino acids. Per germline, CDR1 MNHNS and CDR2 SASEGT. This chain's CDR3 is CASSPHSPGPLRQPQHF. CDR3 in DNA: TGTGCCAGCAGCCCTCACTCTCCAGGGCCATTGAGGCAGCCCCAGCATTTT.

At least ten counts were recorded for this clonotype. V is TRBV11-1 and J is TRBJ2-2, with D perhaps TRBD1 (5 bases). CDR1 SGHAT and CDR2 FQDESV come from the germline V gene (reference sequence). The CDR3 is 14 residues long. The V and J ends lost 5 bases and 2 bases respectively, with 9 bases between them. The CDR3 loop reads CASSPRTNTGELFF. The CDR3 coding sequence is TGTGCCAGCAGCCCCCGGACAAACACCGGGGAGCTGTTTTTT. Supplemented by reference TRBV11-1 and TRBJ2-2, the full variable domain reads EAEVAQSPRYKITEKSQAVAFWCDPISGHATLYWYRQILGQGPELLVQFQDESVVDDSQLPKDRFSAERLKGVDSTLKIQPAELGDSAMYLCASSPRTNTGELFFGEGSRLTVL.

This chain uses TRBV28 with TRBJ2-7; a weak D match, TRBD1 (6 bases). The CDR3 is made up of 14 amino acids. The germline V gene encodes CDR1 MDHEN and CDR2 SYDVKM. Trimming stripped 7 bases from V and 3 bases from J, with 16 bases between. In nucleotides, the CDR3 is TGTGCCAGCACACCGGACAGCTTGGTCTACGAGCAGTACTTC. Residues: CASTPDSLVYEQYF.

This clonotype appeared once. The J gene is TRBJ2-1, the V gene TRBV4-2; 8 positions agree with TRBD2. The germline V gene encodes CDR1 LGHNA and CDR2 YNFKEQ. V lost 4 bases to trimming and J lost 4 bases; unmatched junction nucleotides: 9. The CDR3 covers 16 residues. CDR3 residues: CASSLPLAGAYNEQFF. Here the CDR3 DNA reads TGTGCCAGCAGCCTGCCTCTAGCGGGTGCTTACAATGAGCAGTTCTTC.

The chain employs TRBV7-2 and TRBJ2-5; no firm D call. CDR3 length equals 12 residues. The V gene lost 2 bases and the J gene lost 5 bases, with 6 bases spanning the gap. From germline, CDR1 is SGHTA and CDR2 FQGNSA. The CDR3 DNA follows: TGTGCCAGCAGCTTATGGGCGGAGACCCAGTACTTC. Its protein is CASSLWAETQYF.

This clonotype has more than one count but fewer than ten. The genes are TRBV28 and TRBJ2-1; TRBD2 agrees at 10 bases. The length of the CDR3 is 16 residues. Germline V gene sequence: CDR1 MDHEN, CDR2 SYDVKM. V shed 6 bases and J 4 bases; nucleotides not matched to a gene: 9. CDR3 sequence: CASRSRLAGLYNEQFF. CDR3 DNA: TGTGCCAGCAGATCCCGACTAGCGGGCCTATACAATGAGCAGTTCTTC.

The rearrangement links TRBV5-1 to TRBJ2-1, with D unclear. The CDR3 consists of 15 residues. V was shortened by 0 bases and J by 6 bases, with 13 bases between the two germline ends. Germline V CDR1 and CDR2: SGHRS, YFSETQ. CDR3 nucleotide sequence: TGCGCCAGCAGCTTGGGTTTCAGCGCCATCAATGAGCAGTTCTTC. It yields the protein CASSLGFSAINEQFF.

This clonotype was counted a few times. The chain combines TRBV7-3 with TRBJ2-3; maybe TRBD2 (6 bases). CDR3 size: 14 residues. Looked up from germline, CDR1 is SGHTA and CDR2 is FQGTGA. Trimming took off 7 bases at V and 2 bases at J, with 13 bases between the two ends. The CDR3 spells CASNLGDFTDTQYF. The CDR3 coding sequence is TGTGCCAGCAACTTGGGGGACTTCACAGATACGCAGTATTTT.

This clonotype has ten or more counts. The CDR3 bases are TGTGCCAGCAGCCTCCGGTCCGGCGGATACAATGAGCAGTTCTTC. It translates to CASSLRSGGYNEQFF. This chain uses TRBV6-1 with TRBJ2-1; D gene unclear. V lost 6 bases to trimming and J lost 4 bases, with 16 bases between them. The germline CDR1 and CDR2 sequences are MNHNS and SASEGT. The CDR3 runs to 15 residues.

This clonotype appeared many times. The chain is built from TRBV29-1 and TRBJ2-3; 9 nucleotides agree with TRBD1. CDR3 length: 14 residues. V lost 5 bases, J lost 1 base, and 4 bases stayed unmatched. The V gene's germline CDR1 is SQVTM and CDR2 ANQGSEA. CDR3 amino acids: CSVRDRGGTDTQYF. For the CDR3, the DNA is TGCAGCGTTCGAGACAGGGGGGGCACAGATACGCAGTATTTT.

The V and J genes are TRBV27 and TRBJ1-1; 7 bases line up with TRBD1. V shed 7 bases, J shed 3 bases, and the junction held 8 bases outside the gene matches. The germline V gene encodes CDR1 MNHEY and CDR2 SMNVEV (reference sequence). The CDR3 runs 14 residues. The CDR3: CASTPTTGDTEAFF. The CDR3 coding sequence is TGTGCCAGCACTCCAACTACAGGGGACACTGAAGCTTTCTTT.

This clonotype was seen ten or more times. V and J are TRBV28 and TRBJ2-5, with TRBD1 matching over 7 bases. CDR3 length: 15 residues. J lost 4 bases, V lost 5 bases, and 10 bases had no gene match. Germline V gene lookup returns CDR1 MDHEN and CDR2 SYDVKM. Here the CDR3 reads CASSPWTGTRETQYF. CDR3 in DNA: TGTGCCAGCAGTCCCTGGACAGGTACTAGAGAGACCCAGTACTTC. Full variable domain (remainder filled in from reference TRBV28 and TRBJ2-5): DVKVTQSSRYLVKRTGEKVFLECVQDMDHENMFWYRQDPGLGLRLIYFSYDVKMKEKGDIPEGYSVSREKKERFSLILESASTNQTSMYLCASSPWTGTRETQYFGPGTRLLVL.

V gene TRBV29-1 combines with J gene TRBJ2-1; D is perhaps TRBD1 (6 bases). Per the germline V gene, CDR1 is SQVTM and CDR2 is ANQGSEA. The CDR3 is made up of 12 amino acids. Trimming took 8 bases from V and 2 from J, leaving 10 bases between them. The DNA for the CDR3 is TGCAGCACCGGACAGACCTACAATGAGCAGTTCTTC. Amino acids: CSTGQTYNEQFF.

The J gene is TRBJ2-5, the V gene TRBV10-3; tentative D call: TRBD1 (6 bases). Germline CDR1 and CDR2: ENHRY and SYGVKD. The ends were cut back, 5 bases at V and 2 bases at J, with 12 bases in the middle. The CDR3 loop spans 14 amino acids. CDR3 nucleotide sequence: TGTGCCATCAGTCCTACAGGGAATCAAGAGACCCAGTACTTC. Translating gives CAISPTGNQETQYF.

Comments on this clonotype: Given a much more abundant clone one base away, this may be a read error. The gene calls are TRBV12-3 or TRBV12-4 and TRBJ2-1; no reliable D call. This CDR3 has 13 amino acids. The CDR3 here is CASGLVIYNGQFF. The CDR3 DNA sequence: TGTGCCAGCGGCCTAGTGATTTACAATGGGCAGTTCTTC.

This clonotype appeared many times. The gene calls are TRBV20-1 and TRBJ1-6; 10 nucleotides line up with TRBD1. With V trimmed by 4 bases and J by 6 bases, 3 bases remained unmatched. The CDR3 has 14 amino acids. Germline CDR1 DFQATT, CDR2 SNEGSKA (reference sequence). The CDR3 DNA sequence: TGCAGTGCTACCGGGACAGGGGCTAATTCACCCCTCCACTTT. Translation: CSATGTGANSPLHF.

The chain combines TRBV28 with TRBJ2-5; D gene ambiguous. The CDR3 has 13 residues. V lost 2 bases, J lost 2 bases, and 6 bases lay in between. Germline V gene sequence: CDR1 MDHEN, CDR2 SYDVKM. The CDR3 protein is CASSLTAQETQYF. As DNA, the CDR3 is TGTGCCAGCAGTTTAACGGCTCAAGAGACCCAGTACTTC.

This clonotype was counted at least ten times. V is TRBV5-1 and J is TRBJ2-4; D is perhaps TRBD1 (6 bases). This CDR3 comprises 15 residues. The germline V gene encodes CDR1 SGHRS and CDR2 YFSETQ. Deletions cut 0 bases from V and 4 bases from J, with 11 bases between. CDR3 DNA sequence: TGCGCCAGCAGCTTGGTGGACAGTGCTAAAAACATTCAGTACTTC. It encodes CASSLVDSAKNIQYF.

The chain recombines TRBV4-3 with TRBJ2-3; D gene uncertain. V lost 0 bases to trimming and J lost 3 bases, with 16 bases between them. The CDR3 extends over 17 amino acids. The germline V gene encodes CDR1 LGHNA and CDR2 YSLEER. The chain's CDR3 is CASSQESTSLSTDTQYF. The CDR3 nucleotides are TGCGCCAGCAGCCAAGAGAGCACCAGCTTGTCGACAGATACGCAGTATTTT.

In this sample, this clonotype turned up a few times. The chain couples TRBV5-1 to TRBJ2-7; D may be TRBD1 or TRBD2 (5 bases each). CDR1 SGHRS and CDR2 YFSETQ come from the germline V gene. CDR3 length equals 14 residues. Trimming removed 4 bases from V and 2 bases from J, with 13 bases in between. The CDR3 protein is CASSGFGGPYEQYF. CDR3 in DNA: TGCGCCAGCAGCGGATTTGGGGGTCCCTACGAGCAGTACTTC. Full variable domain (outside the CDR3, taken from reference TRBV5-1 and TRBJ2-7): KAGVTQTPRYLIKTRGQQVTLSCSPISGHRSVSWYQQTPGQGLQFLFEYFSETQRNKGNFPGRFSGRQFSNSRSEMNVSTLELGDSALYLCASSGFGGPYEQYFGPGTRLTVT.

The chain is built from TRBV4-2 and TRBJ2-5; 7 nucleotides line up with TRBD2. Germline V gene lookup returns CDR1 LGHNA and CDR2 YNFKEQ. Trimming at V came to 0 bases and at J to 2 bases, leaving 9 bases not matched to a gene. CDR3 length equals 17 residues. CDR3 coding DNA: TGTGCCAGCAGCCAAGATCAGGCGGGAGAGGGACAAGAGACCCAGTACTTC. It yields the protein CASSQDQAGEGQETQYF.

The CDR3 nucleotides are TGTGCCAGCAGCGGACAGGGGGCTAAGACCTACGAGCAGTACTTC. Translated: CASSGQGAKTYEQYF. The chain has TRBV27 and TRBJ2-7; 11 bases agree with TRBD1. There are 15 residues in the CDR3. The germline V gene encodes CDR1 MNHEY and CDR2 SMNVEV (reference sequence). Trimming at V came to 6 bases and at J to 2 bases, leaving 6 bases not matched to a gene.

This chain links TRBV6-2 or TRBV6-3 with TRBJ2-7; D might be TRBD2 (6 bases). The CDR3 contains 15 residues. Germline assignment: CDR1 MNHEY and CDR2 SVGEGT. With 5 bases removed from V and 0 bases from J, the gap between germline ends came to 14 bases. CDR3 loop: CASSKGGSRSYEQYF. CDR3 sequence (DNA): TGTGCCAGCAGTAAAGGAGGGAGTCGCTCCTACGAGCAGTACTTC.

This clonotype was recorded a few times. The DNA of the CDR3 is TGCAGTGCTCATGGAACAGCCTGGGGTTCCTACGAGCAGTACTTC. Translation gives CSAHGTAWGSYEQYF. The rearrangement joins TRBV20-1 to TRBJ2-7; D is ambiguous. The V end was cut by 5 bases, the J end by 1 base, with 18 bases between. CDR3 length: 15 residues. In germline, CDR1 is DFQATT, CDR2 SNEGSKA (reference sequence).

This clonotype was picked up a small number of times. The chain couples TRBV4-3 to TRBJ2-3, with 7 nucleotides matching TRBD2. The V gene end was trimmed by 0 bases and the J gene end by 6 bases; junction bases not matched to a gene: 12. The CDR3 has 17 residues. CDR1 is LGHNA, CDR2 YSLEER, per germline. Here the CDR3 DNA reads TGCGCCAGCAGCCAAGATATTCGAGGCGGGAGCCGGGATACGCAGTATTTT. It specifies CASSQDIRGGSRDTQYF.

The J gene is TRBJ2-7, the V gene TRBV4-1, with D maybe TRBD1 (6 bases). V lost 0 bases and J 4 bases, leaving 16 bases between the germline ends. The CDR3 runs 16 residues. Germline lookup yields CDR1 MGHRA and CDR2 YSYEKL. This chain's CDR3 is CASSQEWQGWMYEQYF. As DNA, the CDR3 is TGCGCCAGCAGCCAAGAGTGGCAGGGGTGGATGTACGAGCAGTACTTC.